This T cell receptor (beta chain) stems from a study of CD8 T cells in Susac syndrome. Trimming left V 5 bases short and J 5 bases short, with 15 bases between. The CDR3 length is 14 residues. Random hexamers primed reverse transcription of about 0.5 to 1 ug RNA. immunoSEQ multiplex PCR amplified TCR beta CDR3 across 54 Vbeta, 13 Jbeta. TCRdb fed the immunoSEQ multiplex PCR reads into MiXCR, producing one record per CDR3 protein. There are 250,000 to 350,000 distinct CDR3 sequences in the sample; around 92% occur only once, and about 0.07% lies in the top ten. Study-level results: Only a relatively small number of individuals were included in the TCR sequencing and HLA analysis.

Negative isolation yielded CD4+ and CD8+ T cells, and FACS enriched TEMRA cells. Turning to this clonotype: The antigen is unknown.

The gene calls are TRBV12-3 or TRBV12-4 and TRBJ1-1; no reliable D call. Sequencing was performed on CD4+ T cells from PBMCs. The sequence was collected from a human donor with multiple sclerosis. CDR3 amino acids: CASSPEWGATEAFF. The CDR3 nucleotides are TGTGCCAGCAGTCCGGAGTGGGGAGCAACTGAAGCTTTCTTT.